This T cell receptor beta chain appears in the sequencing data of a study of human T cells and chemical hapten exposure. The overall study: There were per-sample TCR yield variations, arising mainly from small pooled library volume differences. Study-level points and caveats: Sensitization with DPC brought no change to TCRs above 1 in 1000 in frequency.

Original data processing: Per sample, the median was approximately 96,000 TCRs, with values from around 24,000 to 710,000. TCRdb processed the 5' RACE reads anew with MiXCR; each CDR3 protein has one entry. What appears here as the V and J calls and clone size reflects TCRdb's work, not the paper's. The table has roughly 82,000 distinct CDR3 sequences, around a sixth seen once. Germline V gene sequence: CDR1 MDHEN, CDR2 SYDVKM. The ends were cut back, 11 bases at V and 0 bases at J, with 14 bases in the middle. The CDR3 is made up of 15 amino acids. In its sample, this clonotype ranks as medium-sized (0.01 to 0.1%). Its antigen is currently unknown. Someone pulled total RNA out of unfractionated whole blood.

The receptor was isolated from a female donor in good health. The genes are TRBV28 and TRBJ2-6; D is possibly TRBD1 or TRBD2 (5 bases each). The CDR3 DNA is TGTGCCTGTCATAGAGGGACCTCTGGGGCCAACGTCCTGACTTTC. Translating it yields CACHRGTSGANVLTF.